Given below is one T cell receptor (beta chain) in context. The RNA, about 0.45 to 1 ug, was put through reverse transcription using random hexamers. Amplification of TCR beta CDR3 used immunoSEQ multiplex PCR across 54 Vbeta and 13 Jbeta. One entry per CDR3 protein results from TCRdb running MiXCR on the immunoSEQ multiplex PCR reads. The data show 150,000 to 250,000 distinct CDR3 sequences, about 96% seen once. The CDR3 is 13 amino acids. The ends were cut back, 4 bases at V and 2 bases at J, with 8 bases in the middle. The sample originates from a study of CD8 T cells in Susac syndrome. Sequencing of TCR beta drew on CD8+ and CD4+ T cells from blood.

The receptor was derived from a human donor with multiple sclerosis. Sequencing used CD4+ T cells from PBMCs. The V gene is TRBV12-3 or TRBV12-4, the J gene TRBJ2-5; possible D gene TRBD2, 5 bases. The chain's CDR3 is CASSSREQETQYF. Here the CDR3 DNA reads TGTGCCAGCAGTTCACGGGAACAAGAGACCCAGTACTTC.